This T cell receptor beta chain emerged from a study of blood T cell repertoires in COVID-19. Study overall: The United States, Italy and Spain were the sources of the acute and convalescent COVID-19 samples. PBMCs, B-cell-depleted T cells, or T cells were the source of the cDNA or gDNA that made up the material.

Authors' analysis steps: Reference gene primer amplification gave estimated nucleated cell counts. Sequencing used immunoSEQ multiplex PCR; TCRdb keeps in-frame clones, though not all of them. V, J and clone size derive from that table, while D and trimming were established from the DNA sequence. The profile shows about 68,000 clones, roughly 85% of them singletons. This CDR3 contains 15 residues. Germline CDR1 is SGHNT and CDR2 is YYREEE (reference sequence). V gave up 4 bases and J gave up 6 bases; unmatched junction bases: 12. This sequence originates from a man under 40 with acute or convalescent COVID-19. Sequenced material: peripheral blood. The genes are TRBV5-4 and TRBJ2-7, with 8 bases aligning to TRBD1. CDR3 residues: CASSPTGTGFSEQYF. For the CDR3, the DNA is TGTGCCAGCAGCCCGACCGGGACAGGTTTCTCCGAGCAGTACTTC.